One sample yielded the 15 T cell receptor beta chains listed below, sequenced in a study of human thymus T cells. Thymus was obtained from resections taken during corrective heart surgery. The repertoire was sequenced with immunoSEQ multiplex PCR; TCRdb's copy has only in-frame clones and lacks some. The sample has under 95,000 clones; 85% to 95% are singletons. The sequenced sample was thymus tissue. The receptors were sampled from a girl less than two years old with a congenital heart defect but otherwise immunologically healthy.

The V call is TRBV28, the J call TRBJ1-2; 8 bases line up with TRBD1. The CDR3 contains 16 residues. V lost 0 bases, J lost 2 bases, and 5 bases stayed unmatched. The germline V gene encodes CDR1 MDHEN and CDR2 SYDVKM. CDR3 sequence: CASSLCRGLGNYGYTF. DNA of the CDR3: TGTGCCAGCAGTTTATGCAGGGGGCTAGGGAACTATGGCTACACCTTC.

The CDR3 sequence: CASSRLQAPIYGYTF. The CDR3 DNA reads TGTGCCAGCAGTCGCCTGCAGGCACCGATCTATGGCTACACCTTC. The rearrangement joins TRBV7-6 to TRBJ1-2; D not certain. The CDR3 loop spans 15 amino acids. V lost 6 bases and J lost 4, with 18 bases in between. Germline V CDR1 and CDR2: SGHVS, FNYEAQ. Together with reference TRBV7-6 and TRBJ1-2, the CDR3 gives the full variable domain: GAGVSQSPRYKVTKRGQDVALRCDPISGHVSLYWYRQALGQGPEFLTYFNYEAQQDKSGLPNDRFSAERPEGSISTLTIQRTEQRDSAMYRCASSRLQAPIYGYTFGSGTRLTVV.

The chain carries TRBV5-6 and TRBJ2-1; 10 nucleotides match TRBD2. The germline gives CDR1 SGHDT, CDR2 YYEEEE. CDR3 length equals 15 residues. The ends lost 6 bases at V and 3 bases at J; junction bases unmatched: 6. In DNA form, the CDR3 reads TGTGCCAGCACGCCCGGGACTAGCGTCTACAATGAGCAGTTCTTC. Its translation is CASTPGTSVYNEQFF.

V and J are TRBV7-9 and TRBJ2-1, with 7 bases matching TRBD2. CDR1 and CDR2 from the germline V gene are SEHNR and FQNEAQ (reference sequence). With 2 bases clipped from V and 2 bases from J, the junction kept 3 bases outside the gene matches. This CDR3 contains 15 residues. In DNA, the CDR3 is TGTGCCAGCAGCTTACTTCTAGCGGCCTACAATGAGCAGTTCTTC. As protein: CASSLLLAAYNEQFF.

This rearrangement joins TRBV5-4 to TRBJ2-1, with D uncertain. Germline assignment: CDR1 SGHNT and CDR2 YYREEE (reference sequence). The CDR3 length is 20 residues. Trimming left V 3 bases short and J 4 bases short, with 29 bases between. The CDR3 DNA sequence: TGTGCCAGCAGCTGTGGTAGCTACAACTCCACCTCCAGAGCTTACAATGAGCAGTTCTTC. This gives the protein CASSCGSYNSTSRAYNEQFF.

The CDR3: CASSPGNSSYEQYF. In DNA form, the CDR3 reads TGTGCCAGCAGTCCAGGGAATAGCTCCTACGAGCAGTACTTC. This chain joins TRBV6-5 and TRBJ2-7, with a tentative D call TRBD1 (5 bases). The germline gives CDR1 MNHEY, CDR2 SVGAGI. The CDR3 sequence is 14 residues long. V was trimmed by 5 bases and J by 0 bases, leaving 11 bases between them.

This rearrangement joins TRBV7-3 to TRBJ2-2; D assignment may be TRBD1 or TRBD2 (5 bases each). Between the trimmed V and J ends, which lost 6 bases and 1 base, there was a span of 15 bases. Germline CDR1 reads SGHTA; CDR2 reads FQGTGA. This CDR3 has 16 residues. The CDR3 nucleotides read TGTGCCAGCAGTCCCCTTGGGGACCTGAACACCGGGGAGCTGTTTTTT. It specifies CASSPLGDLNTGELFF.

This clone appeared a few times. The chain links TRBV27 to TRBJ1-5; D gene uncertain. The V end lost 8 bases, the J end lost 7 bases, and 6 bases lay between the germline ends. From germline, CDR1 is MNHEY and CDR2 SMNVEV (reference sequence). This CDR3 has 10 residues. The CDR3 nucleotides are TGTGCCAGCGGTAGACAGCCCCAGCATTTT. It specifies CASGRQPQHF.

This rearrangement joins TRBV30 to TRBJ2-7, with 9 bases identical to TRBD2. The CDR3 spans 16 residues. Per germline, CDR1 GTSNPN and CDR2 SVGIG (reference sequence). J was trimmed by 0 bases and V by 4 bases; bases with no gene match: 10. The CDR3 is CAWTTGREGLSYEQYF. Written as DNA, the CDR3 is TGTGCCTGGACCACAGGGCGGGAGGGCCTCTCCTACGAGCAGTACTTC. Complete variable domain (other parts from reference TRBV30 and TRBJ2-7): SQTIHQWPATLVQPVGSPLSLECTVEGTSNPNLYWYRQAAGRGLQLLFYSVGIGQISSEVPQNLSASRPQDRQFILSSKKLLLSDSGFYLCAWTTGREGLSYEQYFGPGTRLTVT.

This chain links TRBV5-4 with TRBJ2-1; the match to TRBD2 covers 13 bases. The germline gives CDR1 SGHNT, CDR2 YYREEE (reference sequence). This CDR3 is 18 amino acids long. The ends lost 1 base at V and 8 bases at J; junction bases unmatched: 12. Here the CDR3 reads CASSLKGLLAGGLDEQFF. The CDR3 nucleotides are TGTGCCAGCAGCTTGAAGGGGCTACTAGCGGGAGGGCTAGATGAGCAGTTCTTC.

The rearrangement uses TRBV4-1 and TRBJ2-6; the match to TRBD1 covers 11 bases. CDR1 is MGHRA and CDR2 is YSYEKL in the germline V gene. The CDR3 totals 19 residues. Trimming at V came to 8 bases and at J to 0 bases, leaving 12 bases not matched to a gene. In DNA form, the CDR3 reads TGCGCCAGCGGGACAGGGGGATTTGTTGCCGACTCTGGGGCCAACGTCCTGACTTTC. Protein product: CASGTGGFVADSGANVLTF.

The chain couples TRBV6-1 to TRBJ2-4, with 8 bases aligning to TRBD1. Germline loops: CDR1 MNHNS, CDR2 SASEGT. The CDR3 extends over 15 amino acids. J lost 6 bases, V lost 4 bases, and 8 bases had no gene match. The CDR3 nucleotides are TGTGCCAGCAGTGGACGGACAGGGACGGGAAACATTCAGTACTTC. Amino acid sequence: CASSGRTGTGNIQYF.

The genes are TRBV27 and TRBJ1-1; 8 bases align to TRBD1. The J segment lost 0 bases and the V segment lost 5 bases, leaving 14 bases of the junction unmatched. Germline V gene data show CDR1 as MNHEY and CDR2 as SMNVEV (reference sequence). This CDR3 comprises 18 residues. CDR3 coding DNA: TGTGCCAGCAGTGAAGAGACAGGGGCCTCCCGAATGAACACTGAAGCTTTCTTT. This translates into CASSEETGASRMNTEAFF.

V usage is TRBV19 and J usage is TRBJ2-6; 10 bases align to TRBD1. CDR1 and CDR2 (germline): LNHDA, SQIVND (reference sequence). J was trimmed by 4 bases and V by 7 bases; bases with no gene match: 7. The CDR3 consists of 16 residues. This CDR3 reads CASIGQGVAGANVLTF. The DNA of the CDR3 is TGTGCCAGTATTGGACAGGGGGTGGCGGGGGCCAACGTCCTGACTTTC.

V is TRBV30 and J is TRBJ1-5; D ambiguous. V lost 0 bases, J lost 7 bases, and 19 bases lay in between. From germline, CDR1 is GTSNPN and CDR2 SVGIG (reference sequence). This CDR3 spans 16 amino acids. The CDR3 loop is CAWSVSKPPLWQPQHF. The CDR3 nucleotides read TGTGCCTGGAGTGTAAGTAAACCGCCCTTGTGGCAGCCCCAGCATTTT.